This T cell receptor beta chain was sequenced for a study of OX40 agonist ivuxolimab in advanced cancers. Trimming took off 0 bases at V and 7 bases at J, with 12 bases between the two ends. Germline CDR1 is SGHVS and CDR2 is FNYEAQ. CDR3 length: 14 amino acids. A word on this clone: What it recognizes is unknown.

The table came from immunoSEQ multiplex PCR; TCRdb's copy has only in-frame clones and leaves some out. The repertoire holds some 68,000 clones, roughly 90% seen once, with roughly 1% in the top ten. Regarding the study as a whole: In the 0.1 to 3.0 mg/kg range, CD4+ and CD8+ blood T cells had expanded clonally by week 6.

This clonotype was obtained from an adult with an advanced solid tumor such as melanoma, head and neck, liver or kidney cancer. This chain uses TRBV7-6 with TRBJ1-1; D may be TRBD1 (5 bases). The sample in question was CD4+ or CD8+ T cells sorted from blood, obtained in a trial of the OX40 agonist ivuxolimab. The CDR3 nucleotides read TGTGCCAGCAGCTTAGCGGCCGGGGGAAATGAAGCTTTCTTT. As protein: CASSLAAGGNEAFF. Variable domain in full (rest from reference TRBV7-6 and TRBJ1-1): GAGVSQSPRYKVTKRGQDVALRCDPISGHVSLYWYRQALGQGPEFLTYFNYEAQQDKSGLPNDRFSAERPEGSISTLTIQRTEQRDSAMYRCASSLAAGGNEAFFGQGTRLTVV.